The source of this T cell receptor beta chain is a study of shared clonotypes between healthy human individuals. At the level of the study: Plates per donor: three CD4 naive, three CD4 memory, two CD8 naive, one CD8 memory. Study-wide results and caveats: All-four-donor shared clonotypes had higher generation probabilities than non-shared clonotypes did. On the whole, naive subsets had larger estimated richness than memory subsets had. Sequencing of the sorted subsets was shown by rarefaction to be incomplete despite large depth.

In regard to this clone: Its antigen remains unidentified.

The protocol was immunoSEQ multiplex PCR, while the TCRdb copy is restricted to in-frame clones and leaves out a portion. The repertoire has approximately 1.5 million clones, approximately 98.5% of them found once; the top ten carry about 0.4%. Trimming stripped 2 bases from V and 0 bases from J, with 14 bases between. There are 16 residues in the CDR3. Per germline, CDR1 MDHEN and CDR2 SYDVKM. The receptor was isolated from a man aged 25-40 years in good health. This rearrangement joins TRBV28 to TRBJ2-7; D remains ambiguous. The specimen was naive CD4+ T cells sorted from blood. As to subset: CD45RA+ positively selected. As DNA, the CDR3 is TGTGCCAGCAGTTTAGCTACAGCTACGAACTCCTACGAGCAGTACTTC. It translates to CASSLATATNSYEQYF. The whole variable domain, remainder taken from reference TRBV28 and TRBJ2-7, is DVKVTQSSRYLVKRTGEKVFLECVQDMDHENMFWYRQDPGLGLRLIYFSYDVKMKEKGDIPEGYSVSREKKERFSLILESASTNQTSMYLCASSLATATNSYEQYFGPGTRLTVT.